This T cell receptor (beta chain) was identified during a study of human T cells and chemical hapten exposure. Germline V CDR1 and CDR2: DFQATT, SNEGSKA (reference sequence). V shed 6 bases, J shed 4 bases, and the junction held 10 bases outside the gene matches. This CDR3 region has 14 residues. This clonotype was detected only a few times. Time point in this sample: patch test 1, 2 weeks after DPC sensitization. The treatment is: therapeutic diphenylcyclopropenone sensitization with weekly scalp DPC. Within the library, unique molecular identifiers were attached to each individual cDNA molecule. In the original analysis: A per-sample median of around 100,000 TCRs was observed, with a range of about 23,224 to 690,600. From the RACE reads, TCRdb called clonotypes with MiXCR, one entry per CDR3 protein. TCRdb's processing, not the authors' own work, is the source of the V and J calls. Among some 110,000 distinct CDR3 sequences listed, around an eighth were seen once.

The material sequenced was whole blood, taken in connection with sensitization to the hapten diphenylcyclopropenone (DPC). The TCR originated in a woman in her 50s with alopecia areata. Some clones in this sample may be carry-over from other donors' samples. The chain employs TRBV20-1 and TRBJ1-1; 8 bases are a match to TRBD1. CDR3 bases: TGCAGTGCCCCGGCCAGGGGGCTGGCCACTGAAGCTTTCTTT. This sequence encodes CSAPARGLATEAFF.